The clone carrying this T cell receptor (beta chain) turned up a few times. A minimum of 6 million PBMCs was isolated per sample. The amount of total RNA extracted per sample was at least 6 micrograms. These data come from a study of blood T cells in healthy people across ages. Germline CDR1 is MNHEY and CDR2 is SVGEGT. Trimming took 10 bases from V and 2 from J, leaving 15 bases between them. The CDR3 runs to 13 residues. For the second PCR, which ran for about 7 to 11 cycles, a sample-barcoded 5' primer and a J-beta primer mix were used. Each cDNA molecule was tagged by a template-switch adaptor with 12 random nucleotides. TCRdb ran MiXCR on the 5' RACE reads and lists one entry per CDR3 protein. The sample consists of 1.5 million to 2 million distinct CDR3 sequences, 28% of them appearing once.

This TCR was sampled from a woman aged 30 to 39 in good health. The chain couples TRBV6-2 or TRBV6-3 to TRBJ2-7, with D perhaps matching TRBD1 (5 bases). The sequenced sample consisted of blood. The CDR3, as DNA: TGTGCCACCCAAGGGGCGGCCGCCTACGAGCAGTACTTC. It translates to CATQGAAAYEQYF.